A single T cell receptor beta chain is shown here with its context. This clone has a single count. Its specific antigen is unknown. Within one base of it there is no much larger clone, and no base qualities were kept. The cohort comprised 670 or so healthy bone marrow donors. At the time of sampling, every cohort member was nominally healthy, though immune exposures that went unrecorded were likely present. The donor tested CMV seropositive and was one of the 289 seropositive cohort members. A peripheral blood sample was provided by each donor, and peripheral blood mononuclear cells were used for TCR beta sequencing. Genomic DNA was extracted from the blood cell samples with the Qiagen DNeasy Blood Extraction Kit. This sample was taken from a study of cytomegalovirus exposure and HLA in healthy donors listed by TCRdb under 2017. For the wider study: In an earlier analysis of some 550 of the donors, approximately 300 Gb of sequence data and 117 million unique TCR beta sequences from about 179 million T cells were reported. Roughly 300 gigabases of sequencing data and around 85 million unique TCR sequences made up an early release that covered several hundred HLA-typed donors. Of the roughly 400 genotyped donors, approximately 80% fell in the genetic ancestry cluster associated with self-reported Caucasian donors. The study aimed to test whether signatures of past pathogen exposure could be identified by cataloging public T cell receptors. Using immunosequencing, the study profiled T cell repertoires from 666 subjects and related those repertoires to cytomegalovirus serostatus. In addition to the first cohort of 666 subjects, a separate validation cohort of 120 different subjects was used. The study combined high-throughput TCR immunosequencing, statistical association of individual TCRs with disease status, and machine learning to predict cytomegalovirus infection status. A later analysis re-analyzed previously published TCR beta repertoires from 666 donors and added high-resolution HLA genotyping to study TCR occurrence patterns. Rather than using new phenotypic data, the later analysis identified candidate immune exposures from TCR beta sequences and from how often those sequences occurred across donors. An earlier analysis of around 640 of the donors used high-throughput TCR beta sequencing to judge whether each TCR beta V gene segment behaved as functional or pseudogenic. Donor age, sex, ethnicity and CMV serostatus were collected together with the repertoire data. Genome-wide SNP genotypes for about 65% of the 666 donors were used in a later genetic analysis, which treated that subset as a discovery cohort. Every repertoire in the discovery cohort had been generated on one and the same sequencing platform. Class I and class II HLA loci were covered by the typing at four-digit resolution. Typing coverage varied by locus: roughly 629-630 donors for A, B, C, DRB1 and DQB1; approximately 560 for DQA1; around 570 for DPA1; some 470 for DPB1. Because of strong linkage in the cohort, a few DR-DQ haplotypes were treated as single units for association and clustering. Among 398 genotyped donors of the cohort, an average of 235,054 unique TCR beta nucleotide sequences were sequenced per donor, roughly 20% of them non-productive. Overall study results and their limits: Most TCR sequences were observed very rarely across donors, whereas some public TCRs were present in many individuals. The only immune exposure information available for the cohort was CMV serostatus. According to a later analysis, most CMV-associated TCR beta chains appeared to be HLA-restricted, and the HLA associations seemed to be driven largely by CMV exposure. In vitro tests confirmed that a few of the cytomegalovirus-associated TCR beta chains recognize cytomegalovirus antigens. The cohort was sequenced for TCR beta chains only, and without alpha or paired-chain data the features that could be detected were limited. A later analysis associated some 17,000 TCR beta sequences with specific HLA alleles at a false discovery rate of 0.05. The earlier analysis of some 560 of the donors excluded 15 to 20 rarely observed V segments, including chromosome 9 orphons, because counts were too low. Because some donors lacked HLA typing at each locus, the association tests relied only on the typed subset. Because the 87-base-pair reads could not distinguish some IMGT-functional V segments, including TRBV6-2 and TRBV6-3, those segments were excluded. The classifier was reported to diagnose cytomegalovirus status with high specificity and sensitivity in both the original and validation cohorts. In a later analysis, TCR association rates were found to vary across HLA loci, with the most associated TCRs seen for DRB1 alleles and the fewest for HLA-C alleles. A further reported finding was that TCR beta sequences accurately predicted the HLA-A and HLA-B alleles for most subjects in the first cohort. The authors suggested that the approach could potentially be extended to other disease states and immunological phenotypes. Strong co-occurrence of HLA alleles, especially DR and DQ, made assigning TCR associations to individual alleles difficult. A later analysis found that HLA-associated TCR beta chains were more clonally expanded and had lower generation probabilities than equally common non-associated chains. The study listed 150 to 200 TCR beta chains as associated with cytomegalovirus. A later genetic analysis associated a missense DCLRE1C variant with V-gene and J-gene trimming of TCR beta chains, and an independent cohort replicated the association. In an earlier analysis of some 500 of the donors, most TCR beta V segments were observed in productive rearrangements about 87% or about 30% of the time, broadly matching IMGT annotations. Linkage disequilibrium might explain the correlated functional status among segregating V segments, but an unknown experimental factor could not be excluded. In a later analysis, several top co-occurrence clusters were reported to appear linked to parvovirus B19, influenza, CMV and Epstein-Barr virus. According to a later genetic analysis, donors in an Asian-associated ancestry cluster had fewer N-insertions in productive TCRs than the roughly 670-donor mean. A group of highly shared sequence variants was considered likely to be a technical artifact of the sequencing pipeline. Sequencing depth was assumed to be roughly uniform across donors in the presence/absence analyses, though that assumption may not hold.

Sequences MDHEN (CDR1) and SYDVKM (CDR2) are obtained from the germline V gene. Trimmed from V: 5 bases; trimmed from J: 4 bases; junction bases lacking a gene match: 17. From cysteine to phenylalanine, the CDR3 is 20 amino acids long. Just CDR3 DNA is preserved here, 60 bases in frame from base 1. Receptors were amplified or captured by the immunoSEQ multiplex PCR assay. For the multiplex PCR, a mixture combining 60 forward primers for TCR Vbeta segments and 13 reverse primers for TCR Jbeta segments was used. A multiplex PCR assay on genomic DNA amplified the CDR3 region of rearranged TCR beta genes. The Illumina HiSeq System was used to sequence the amplified TCR beta libraries as 87-base-pair reads. The paper's processing steps were these. A later analysis tallied roughly 78 million unique TCR beta chains across the 666 repertoires, and about 12 million of those chains were shared by two or more donors. A nearest-neighbor algorithm error-corrected the raw reads and collapsed the reads into unique sequences, merging closely related sequences to remove PCR and sequencing errors. V, D and J gene segments were assigned by aligning CDR3 sequences to IMGT reference sequences. For a sequence to be retained, at least a six-nucleotide match to both a V gene segment and a J gene segment was required. A rearrangement counted as productive if the CDR3 had no stop codons and remained in frame with V and J, and every other rearrangement counted as non-productive. CDR3 was defined according to IMGT convention as the region running from the second conserved V-encoded cysteine to the conserved J-encoded phenylalanine. In an earlier analysis of some 550 of the donors, sequences lacking an unambiguous match to a single V gene segment were excluded. An earlier analysis of fewer than 650 of the donors classified V segments as functional when productive rearrangements were above 56.7% and as segregating when the standard deviation between donors was above 5%. A statistical classification framework was developed to diagnose cytomegalovirus status using the catalog of TCR beta chain sequences. V and J gene assignment, in a later analysis, came from comparing TCR nucleotide sequences with IMGT/GENE-DB human TR gene sequences. The TCRdist pipeline was used in a later analysis to assign CDR3 sequences and most-parsimonious VDJ recombination scenarios. A later analysis defined each TCR beta chain by its CDR3 amino acid sequence plus V-gene family, and excluded reads lacking a unique V-gene family. To address suspected cross-contamination and a sequencing artifact, a later analysis removed over 500 highly shared, low-generation-probability nucleotide sequences. In a later analysis, a clonal expansion index was calculated for each public chain from normalized within-repertoire ranks of inferred template counts. In a later analysis, generation probabilities were computed using a VDJ recombination model fitted to out-of-frame rearrangements, and the results were checked against IGoR. Hypergeometric tests were used in a later analysis to score TCR-TCR, TCR-HLA and TCR-CMV co-occurrence, with a repertoire-size bias correction applied to the TCR pairs. In a later analysis, false discovery rates were estimated by permuting HLA or CMV assignments 20 times. In a later analysis, co-occurring TCRs were grouped using DBSCAN, and TCRdist sequence similarity was added for clustering within HLA-allele-positive subsets. For co-occurrence clustering, repertoires with fewer than 30,000 or more than 120,000 public chains were excluded, along with five repertoires with anomalous nucleotide sharing. Sourced from immuneACCESS, this table was stored by TCRdb with only in-frame sequences that have V and J called. A share of the clones is absent; for the studies checked, an unresolved V gene accounts for under half, and the remainder has no known explanation. V, J and clone size are taken as reported in that table, and D and trimming were inferred from the DNA itself. This sample has fewer than 250,000 clones in its table, and about 81% of those were observed once. Of the sample, approximately 4.8% is held by the ten largest clones.

This TCR derives from a man aged 25-40 years in good health and CMV-seropositive. Rearrangement joined TRBV28 to TRBJ2-6; 10 central nucleotides agree with TRBD1. What was sequenced was PBMCs. The nucleotide sequence is TGTGCCAGCAGTCAGCCACCCGACAGGGGGCTTAACGCCGGGGCCAACGTCCTGACTTTC. Its amino acids are CASSQPPDRGLNAGANVLTF.